This T cell receptor beta chain is drawn from a study of early T cells in non-severe SARS-CoV-2 infection. J gave up 6 bases and V 5 bases, and 12 bases lay outside the gene matches. Germline V lookup: CDR1 MNHEY, CDR2 SMNVEV (reference sequence). The CDR3 has 17 amino acids. A remark on this clonotype: Its antigen is unknown.

MiXCR, run by TCRdb on the 5' RACE reads, gives a single entry per CDR3 protein. The sample holds tens of thousands of distinct CDR3 sequences, under 6% seen once. Study-wide results and limits: Lookups in VDJdb leaned toward anti-spike CD8 responses and missed private and CD4 specificities.

Input material: whole blood. The receptor's source is an adult who was a healthcare worker with PCR-confirmed SARS-CoV-2 infection or an uninfected control (not recorded which). The rearrangement joins TRBV27 to TRBJ2-1; 11 bases fit TRBD2. This chain's CDR3 is CASSASGRFPLSNEQFF. DNA of the CDR3: TGTGCCAGCAGTGCTAGCGGGAGGTTTCCCTTGAGCAATGAGCAGTTCTTC.